The TCR beta chain under discussion was sequenced for a study of regulatory T cells in long-lasting Graves disease listed by TCRdb under 2021. For the wider study: Antithyroid drugs had been taken for less than 3 months by newly diagnosed Graves' disease patients. Persistent Graves' disease patients were compared with newly diagnosed Graves' disease patients by peripheral blood TCR sequencing and RNA sequencing. The study was registered as a clinical trial and conducted in China. A total of around 33 samples were covered by TCR sequencing, comprising about 13 persistent and 20 or so newly diagnosed Graves' disease patients. Study-wide findings and limitations: Preferential use of TRBV28, TRBJ1-2 and TRBJ2-5 was observed in persistent disease, whereas TRBV20-1 and TRBJ2-1 were favored in newly diagnosed disease. The small sample size was acknowledged by the authors as a limitation that may reduce accuracy. A larger number of public clonotypes was shared among persistent patients (2,741) than among newly diagnosed patients (around 970). Only peripheral blood was studied, because thyroid tissue, the primary lesion, was inaccessible. Only the TCR beta chain was sequenced and analyzed. Lower TCR Shannon entropy and fewer highly expanded clones were observed in persistent Graves' disease patients than in newly diagnosed patients, which suggested clonal expansion.

From the cysteine up to the phenylalanine, the CDR3 has a length of 15 residues. Of the read, only the CDR3 DNA is kept; its 45 bases are in frame from base 1. Reading the germline V gene (reference sequence) gives CDR1 SSHAT and CDR2 FNYEAQ. Interpreted using the paper, the time point label stands for: newly diagnosed GD, antithyroid drugs for less than 3 months. RNA was extracted from PBMCs in TRIzol for both TCR sequencing and RNA sequencing. Graves' disease was diagnosed according to American Thyroid Association guidelines. Recruitment of patients was carried out at an endocrinology department in Xi'an, China. From each patient, 7.5 to 10 milliliters of peripheral blood was collected into an EDTA anticoagulant tube. Ficoll Paque Plus density gradient separation was used to isolate PBMCs, and no further T cell sorting was performed. An Agilent 2100 Bioanalyzer and agarose gel were used to check RNA quality, and a NanoDrop 2000 was used to measure RNA concentration.

This clonotype occurred many times. What antigen it recognizes has not been identified. Mismatch with germline at one junction end may stem from a read error. The library was prepared using multiplex PCR. The sequencing machine was an Illumina HiSeq 4000. To build TCR beta libraries, CDR3 regions were amplified by Arm-PCR using iRepertoire HTBI primers. PCR products were gel purified before sequencing. On the authors' methods: Gene usage analysis of CDR3 amino acid clonotypes relied on the 60 to 65 TRBV and 15 or so TRBJ segments identified across samples. COPE and FqMerger were used to merge filtered high-quality paired reads into contigs. BLAST was used to align contigs to IMGT TRBV, TRBD and TRBJ reference genes, with CDR3 defined following IMGT. Any clonotype with a frequency above 0.1% was classified as a highly expanded clone. Shannon entropy served as the measure of repertoire diversity, while the Gini coefficient captured V-J evenness. Public clonotypes were defined as clonotypes shared by more than one individual. TCRdb reprocessing: public reads trimmed at Q25 with fastp, clones called with MiXCR, in-frame beta chains kept. One record per CDR3 amino acid sequence lists the most common genes and DNA. The V and J calls were determined by TCRdb, not by the authors. For this sample the table gives some 230,000 distinct CDR3 sequences, of which 15% to 20% were detected only once. 22% of the sample is in the top ten clones.

The specimen was peripheral blood mononuclear cells (PBMCs), collected at new diagnosis, from a patient treated with antithyroid drugs. The rearranged chain carries TRBV7-7 and TRBJ2-5; TRBD2 lines up with 7 middle nucleotides. This sequence was found in a female donor with Graves disease. The encoded CDR3 is CASSLDPGGEETQYF. The DNA is as follows: TGTGCTAGCAGCTTAGATCCGGGAGGTGAAGAGACCCAGTACTTC.